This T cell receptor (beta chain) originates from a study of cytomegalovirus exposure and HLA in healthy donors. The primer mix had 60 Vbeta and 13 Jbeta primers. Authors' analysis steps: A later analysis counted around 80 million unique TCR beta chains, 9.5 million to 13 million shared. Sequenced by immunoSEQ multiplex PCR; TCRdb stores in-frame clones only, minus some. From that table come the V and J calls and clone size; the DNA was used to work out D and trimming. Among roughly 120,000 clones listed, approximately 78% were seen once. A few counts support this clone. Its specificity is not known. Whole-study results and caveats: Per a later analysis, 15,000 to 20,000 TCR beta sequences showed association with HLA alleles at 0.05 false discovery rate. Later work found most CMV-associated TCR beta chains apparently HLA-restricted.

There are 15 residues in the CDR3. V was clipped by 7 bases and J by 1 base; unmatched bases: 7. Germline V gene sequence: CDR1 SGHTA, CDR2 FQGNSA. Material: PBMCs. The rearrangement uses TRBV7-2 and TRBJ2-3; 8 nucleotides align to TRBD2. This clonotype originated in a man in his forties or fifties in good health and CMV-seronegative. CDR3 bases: TGTGCCAGCACTCCAGCGGGGGCCGGCACAGATACGCAGTATTTT. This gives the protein CASTPAGAGTDTQYF.